The rows below give T cell receptor beta chains drawn from one sample of a study of cytomegalovirus exposure and HLA in healthy donors. The data were produced by immunoSEQ multiplex PCR, yet TCRdb's version contains in-frame clones alone and is incomplete. The sample includes 200,000 to 250,000 clones, over 80% seen only once; the top ten take about 14%. The sample consisted of PBMCs. These receptors were taken from a young woman in good health and CMV-seropositive. Both conserved end residues are part of each CDR3. A D gene is named only where the DNA matches it firmly. Rows may omit the clone size; those that give it use once, few, many or a size class.

d_call: .; v_call: TRBV7-9; clone_size: .; j_call: TRBJ2-7; cdr3_aa: CASSLVGQHTAYEQYF; cdr3_nt: TGTGCCAGCAGCTTAGTAGGTCAGCATACAGCCTACGAGCAGTACTTC
d_call: .; v_call: TRBV7-9; clone_size: .; j_call: TRBJ2-1; cdr3_aa: CASSLGQGSNEQFF; cdr3_nt: TGTGCCAGCAGCTTAGGCCAGGGGAGCAATGAGCAGTTCTTC
d_call: .; v_call: TRBV11-3; clone_size: .; j_call: TRBJ2-3; cdr3_aa: CASTAGGLVTDTQYF; cdr3_nt: TGTGCCAGCACCGCCGGGGGGCTAGTCACAGATACGCAGTATTTT
d_call: .; v_call: TRBV6-5; clone_size: .; j_call: TRBJ1-2; cdr3_aa: CASRMLRDRRGYTF; cdr3_nt: TGTGCCAGCCGCATGTTAAGGGACCGGCGAGGCTACACCTTC
d_call: .; v_call: TRBV4-3; clone_size: .; j_call: TRBJ1-1; cdr3_aa: CASSQNTLDVSRVNTEAFF; cdr3_nt: TGCGCCAGCAGCCAAAATACCCTAGACGTAAGCCGGGTGAACACTGAAGCTTTCTTT
d_call: TRBD2; v_call: TRBV18; clone_size: .; j_call: TRBJ2-7; cdr3_aa: CASSPPGTTSAEQYF; cdr3_nt: TGTGCCAGCTCACCGCCCGGGACTACGTCCGCCGAGCAGTACTTC
d_call: TRBD1; v_call: TRBV10-3; clone_size: .; j_call: TRBJ2-2; cdr3_aa: CAISRQGNTGELFF; cdr3_nt: TGTGCCATCAGTCGACAGGGTAACACCGGGGAGCTGTTTTTT
d_call: TRBD1; v_call: TRBV18; clone_size: few; j_call: TRBJ1-2; cdr3_aa: CASSYREGADGYTF; cdr3_nt: TGTGCCAGCTCATACAGGGAGGGGGCTGATGGCTACACCTTC
d_call: TRBD2; v_call: TRBV7-2; clone_size: .; j_call: TRBJ2-5; cdr3_aa: CASSSGLAGTKQETQYF; cdr3_nt: TGTGCCAGCAGCTCGGGACTAGCGGGAACAAAACAAGAGACCCAGTACTTC
d_call: TRBD1; v_call: TRBV27; clone_size: .; j_call: TRBJ1-2; cdr3_aa: CASSTTGEGLDGYTF; cdr3_nt: TGTGCCAGCAGTACTACAGGGGAGGGGTTAGATGGCTACACCTTC
d_call: .; v_call: TRBV27; clone_size: .; j_call: TRBJ2-7; cdr3_aa: CASSPHESPRPYEQYF; cdr3_nt: TGTGCCAGCAGTCCCCACGAAAGCCCCCGGCCCTACGAGCAGTACTTC
d_call: .; v_call: TRBV11-3; clone_size: .; j_call: TRBJ2-5; cdr3_aa: CASSLAEQETQYF; cdr3_nt: TGTGCCAGCAGCTTAGCAGAACAAGAGACCCAGTACTTC
d_call: TRBD1; v_call: TRBV4-3; clone_size: .; j_call: TRBJ2-3; cdr3_aa: CASSPERQGPDTQYF; cdr3_nt: TGCGCCAGCAGCCCGGAACGACAGGGCCCAGATACGCAGTATTTT
d_call: .; v_call: TRBV6-1; clone_size: .; j_call: TRBJ1-2; cdr3_aa: CASSEALVIQAFGYTF; cdr3_nt: TGTGCCAGCAGTGAAGCCCTCGTGATTCAGGCTTTTGGCTACACCTTC
d_call: .; v_call: TRBV25-1; clone_size: .; j_call: TRBJ1-2; cdr3_aa: CASSNTVGSEGYTF; cdr3_nt: TGTGCCAGCAGTAACACGGTAGGGTCGGAAGGCTACACCTTC
d_call: TRBD1; v_call: TRBV6-5; clone_size: .; j_call: TRBJ2-7; cdr3_aa: CASRWTGAYEQYF; cdr3_nt: TGTGCCAGCAGATGGACAGGTGCCTACGAGCAGTACTTC
d_call: .; v_call: TRBV28; clone_size: many; j_call: TRBJ2-7; cdr3_aa: CASSQIYGEQYF; cdr3_nt: TGTGCCAGCAGCCAAATTTACGGGGAGCAGTACTTC
d_call: .; v_call: TRBV13; clone_size: .; j_call: TRBJ2-7; cdr3_aa: CASSFSGYEQYF; cdr3_nt: TGTGCCAGCAGCTTTTCAGGCTACGAGCAGTACTTC
d_call: TRBD2; v_call: TRBV6-1; clone_size: .; j_call: TRBJ2-3; cdr3_aa: CASSEIMASGSDTQYF; cdr3_nt: TGTGCCAGCAGTGAAATAATGGCTAGCGGGTCGGATACGCAGTATTTT
d_call: .; v_call: TRBV27; clone_size: once; j_call: TRBJ2-2; cdr3_aa: CASAMNTLVLRELFF; cdr3_nt: TGTGCCAGCGCAATGAATACTCTAGTGTTGAGGGAGCTGTTTTTT
d_call: .; v_call: TRBV6-5; clone_size: .; j_call: TRBJ2-4; cdr3_aa: CASSYSRSAKNIQYF; cdr3_nt: TGTGCCAGCAGTTACTCGAGATCGGCCAAAAACATTCAGTACTTC
d_call: TRBD2; v_call: TRBV7-9; clone_size: many; j_call: TRBJ2-7; cdr3_aa: CASSPGTSGYEQYF; cdr3_nt: TGTGCCAGCAGCCCAGGGACTAGCGGCTACGAGCAGTACTTC
d_call: .; v_call: TRBV6-1; clone_size: .; j_call: TRBJ2-2; cdr3_aa: CSSGELFF; cdr3_nt: TGCTCTTCCGGGGAGCTGTTTTTT
d_call: TRBD1; v_call: TRBV7-8; clone_size: once; j_call: TRBJ1-1; cdr3_aa: CASSLWGQGMNTEAFF; cdr3_nt: TGTGCCAGCAGCTTATGGGGACAGGGTATGAACACTGAAGCTTTCTTT
d_call: TRBD2; v_call: TRBV29-1; clone_size: .; j_call: TRBJ2-7; cdr3_aa: CSASGSSSYEQYF; cdr3_nt: TGCAGCGCTAGCGGGAGCAGCTCCTACGAGCAGTACTTC
d_call: TRBD1; v_call: TRBV5-6; clone_size: .; j_call: TRBJ1-4; cdr3_aa: CASSLGTGPGKLFF; cdr3_nt: TGTGCCAGCAGCTTGGGGACAGGCCCTGGAAAACTGTTTTTT
d_call: .; v_call: TRBV7-9; clone_size: .; j_call: TRBJ1-2; cdr3_aa: CASSFILYGYTF; cdr3_nt: TGTGCCAGCAGCTTTATCCTCTATGGCTACACCTTC
d_call: TRBD1; v_call: TRBV29-1; clone_size: .; j_call: TRBJ2-1; cdr3_aa: CSVEDPGQGLYEQFF; cdr3_nt: TGCAGCGTTGAAGATCCCGGACAGGGGCTATATGAGCAGTTCTTC
d_call: TRBD1; v_call: TRBV30; clone_size: .; j_call: TRBJ2-2; cdr3_aa: CAWTGTGDTGELFF; cdr3_nt: TGTGCCTGGACCGGGACAGGGGACACCGGGGAGCTGTTTTTT
d_call: TRBD2; v_call: TRBV6-1; clone_size: .; j_call: TRBJ2-3; cdr3_aa: CASLGLAGADTQYF; cdr3_nt: TGTGCCAGCCTTGGACTAGCGGGAGCCGATACGCAGTATTTT
d_call: TRBD2; v_call: TRBV13; clone_size: once; j_call: TRBJ2-7; cdr3_aa: CASSPTSGTYEQYF; cdr3_nt: TGTGCCAGCAGCCCGACTAGCGGGACCTACGAGCAGTACTTC
d_call: .; v_call: TRBV19; clone_size: .; j_call: TRBJ1-5; cdr3_aa: CASSPYPEVDPQHF; cdr3_nt: TGTGCCAGTAGCCCATACCCCGAGGTCGATCCCCAGCATTTT
d_call: TRBD2; v_call: TRBV30; clone_size: .; j_call: TRBJ2-1; cdr3_aa: CAWTPPLAGVGGEQFF; cdr3_nt: TGTGCCTGGACCCCACCACTAGCGGGAGTAGGGGGTGAGCAGTTCTTC
d_call: .; v_call: TRBV9; clone_size: .; j_call: TRBJ2-3; cdr3_aa: CASSVGQGRGTDTQYF; cdr3_nt: TGTGCCAGCAGCGTAGGTCAGGGGCGGGGCACAGATACGCAGTATTTT
d_call: .; v_call: TRBV25-1; clone_size: .; j_call: TRBJ1-4; cdr3_aa: CASSESAVENEKLFF; cdr3_nt: TGTGCCAGCAGTGAATCCGCAGTGGAGAATGAAAAACTGTTTTTT
d_call: .; v_call: TRBV30; clone_size: .; j_call: TRBJ1-2; cdr3_aa: CAWSHSSPSYGYTF; cdr3_nt: TGTGCCTGGAGTCATTCTAGCCCAAGCTATGGCTACACCTTC
d_call: .; v_call: TRBV28; clone_size: .; j_call: TRBJ1-1; cdr3_aa: CASSPADLFTLAEAFF; cdr3_nt: TGTGCCAGCAGCCCGGCTGATTTATTCACCCTTGCTGAAGCTTTCTTT
d_call: TRBD2; v_call: TRBV2; clone_size: .; j_call: TRBJ2-1; cdr3_aa: CASSTTRLASSYNEQFF; cdr3_nt: TGTGCCAGCAGCACCACCAGACTAGCGAGCTCCTACAATGAGCAGTTCTTC
d_call: .; v_call: TRBV7-9; clone_size: .; j_call: TRBJ1-4; cdr3_aa: CASSYSLGSREKLFF; cdr3_nt: TGTGCCAGCAGCTACAGCCTTGGGTCGAGGGAAAAACTGTTTTTT
d_call: .; v_call: TRBV6-1; clone_size: few; j_call: TRBJ1-5; cdr3_aa: CASGEINSNQPQHF; cdr3_nt: TGTGCCAGCGGGGAGATTAATAGCAATCAGCCCCAGCATTTT
d_call: TRBD2; v_call: TRBV11-2; clone_size: .; j_call: TRBJ2-1; cdr3_aa: CASSGGFGNEQFF; cdr3_nt: TGTGCCAGTTCGGGAGGCTTTGGCAATGAGCAGTTCTTC
d_call: TRBD1; v_call: TRBV10-1; clone_size: .; j_call: TRBJ2-7; cdr3_aa: CASSRELGTGGSEQYF; cdr3_nt: TGCGCCAGCAGCCGAGAGTTGGGGACAGGGGGCAGCGAGCAGTACTTC
d_call: .; v_call: TRBV28; clone_size: .; j_call: TRBJ1-5; cdr3_aa: CASTSSGTGAGNQPQHF; cdr3_nt: TGTGCCAGCACCTCCTCCGGGACGGGGGCGGGCAATCAGCCCCAGCATTTT
d_call: .; v_call: TRBV11-2; clone_size: .; j_call: TRBJ1-1; cdr3_aa: CASSLGGGEAFF; cdr3_nt: TGTGCCAGCAGCTTAGGGGGAGGTGAAGCTTTCTTT
d_call: .; v_call: TRBV27; clone_size: .; j_call: TRBJ1-4; cdr3_aa: CASSLNGPNEKLFF; cdr3_nt: TGTGCCAGCAGTTTAAACGGACCTAATGAAAAACTGTTTTTT
d_call: .; v_call: TRBV9; clone_size: .; j_call: TRBJ2-7; cdr3_aa: CASSVAPQAGEQYF; cdr3_nt: TGTGCCAGCAGCGTAGCTCCCCAAGCCGGCGAGCAGTACTTC
d_call: .; v_call: TRBV7-9; clone_size: few; j_call: TRBJ1-2; cdr3_aa: CASSYPKLYGYTF; cdr3_nt: TGTGCCAGCAGCTACCCCAAACTCTATGGCTACACCTTC
d_call: TRBD1; v_call: TRBV11-2; clone_size: .; j_call: TRBJ1-4; cdr3_aa: CASSFAGWDRENEKLFF; cdr3_nt: TGTGCCAGCAGCTTTGCTGGATGGGACAGGGAAAATGAAAAACTGTTTTTT
d_call: .; v_call: TRBV6-4; clone_size: .; j_call: TRBJ2-7; cdr3_aa: CASSSRVAVRVGQYF; cdr3_nt: TGTGCCAGCAGTTCCCGCGTAGCGGTACGCGTCGGGCAGTACTTC
d_call: .; v_call: TRBV25-1; clone_size: .; j_call: TRBJ1-1; cdr3_aa: CASSSGGPGAFF; cdr3_nt: TGTGCCAGCAGTTCCGGGGGGCCCGGGGCTTTCTTT
d_call: .; v_call: TRBV11-2; clone_size: .; j_call: TRBJ2-4; cdr3_aa: CASLEGGNIQYF; cdr3_nt: TGTGCCAGCTTAGAGGGGGGAAACATTCAGTACTTC
d_call: TRBD2; v_call: TRBV19; clone_size: .; j_call: TRBJ2-3; cdr3_aa: CASNYRSGRATDTQYF; cdr3_nt: TGTGCCAGTAATTACCGAAGCGGGAGGGCAACAGATACGCAGTATTTT
d_call: .; v_call: TRBV5-1; clone_size: .; j_call: TRBJ2-7; cdr3_aa: CASAVRVADYEQYF; cdr3_nt: TGCGCCAGCGCCGTTCGCGTGGCAGACTACGAGCAGTACTTC
d_call: .; v_call: TRBV19; clone_size: .; j_call: TRBJ1-5; cdr3_aa: CASSIISGFNQPQHF; cdr3_nt: TGTGCCAGTAGTATAATATCCGGATTCAATCAGCCCCAGCATTTT
d_call: .; v_call: TRBV25-1; clone_size: .; j_call: TRBJ2-6; cdr3_aa: CASSDLQLGPGANVLTF; cdr3_nt: TGTGCCAGCAGTGACCTTCAATTAGGTCCTGGGGCCAACGTCCTGACTTTC
d_call: .; v_call: TRBV14; clone_size: few; j_call: TRBJ1-2; cdr3_aa: CASSQDHGTLETYGYTF; cdr3_nt: TGTGCCAGCAGCCAAGATCATGGGACACTCGAAACCTATGGCTACACCTTC
d_call: .; v_call: TRBV6-5; clone_size: .; j_call: TRBJ1-1; cdr3_aa: CASSYTVMGGQRAFF; cdr3_nt: TGTGCCAGCAGTTACACCGTTATGGGGGGCCAGCGGGCTTTCTTT
d_call: TRBD1; v_call: TRBV4-1; clone_size: .; j_call: TRBJ2-5; cdr3_aa: CASSPSLRQGIGETQYF; cdr3_nt: TGCGCCAGCAGCCCAAGTCTAAGACAGGGGATAGGAGAGACCCAGTACTTC
d_call: .; v_call: TRBV4-3; clone_size: .; j_call: TRBJ2-1; cdr3_aa: CASSQDVGDPSYNEQFF; cdr3_nt: TGCGCCAGCAGCCAAGATGTGGGAGACCCCTCCTACAATGAGCAGTTCTTC
d_call: .; v_call: TRBV5-4; clone_size: .; j_call: TRBJ1-5; cdr3_aa: CASSFGGSQPQHF; cdr3_nt: TGTGCCAGCAGCTTCGGGGGGTCTCAGCCCCAGCATTTT